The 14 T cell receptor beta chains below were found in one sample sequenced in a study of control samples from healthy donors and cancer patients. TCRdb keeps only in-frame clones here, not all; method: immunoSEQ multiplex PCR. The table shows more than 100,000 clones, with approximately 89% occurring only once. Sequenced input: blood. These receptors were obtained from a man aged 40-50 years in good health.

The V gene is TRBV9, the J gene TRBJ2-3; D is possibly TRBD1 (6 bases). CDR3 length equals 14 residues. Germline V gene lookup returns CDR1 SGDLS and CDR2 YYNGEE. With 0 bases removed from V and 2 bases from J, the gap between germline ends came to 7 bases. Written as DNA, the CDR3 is TGTGCCAGCAGCGTAGGGGGGCTCACAGATACGCAGTATTTT. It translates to CASSVGGLTDTQYF.

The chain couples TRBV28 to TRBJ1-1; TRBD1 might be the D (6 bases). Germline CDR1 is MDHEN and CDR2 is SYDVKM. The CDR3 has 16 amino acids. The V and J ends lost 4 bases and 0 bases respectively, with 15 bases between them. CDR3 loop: CASSSQYRDLNTEAFF. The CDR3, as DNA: TGTGCCAGCAGTTCCCAATACAGGGATCTGAACACTGAAGCTTTCTTT.

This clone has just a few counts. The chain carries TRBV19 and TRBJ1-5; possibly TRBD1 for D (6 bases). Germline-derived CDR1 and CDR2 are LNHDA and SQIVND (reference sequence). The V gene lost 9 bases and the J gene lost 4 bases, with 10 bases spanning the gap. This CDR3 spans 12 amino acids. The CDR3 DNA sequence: TGTGCCAGCCGGGACATAAATCAGCCCCAGCATTTT. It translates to CASRDINQPQHF.

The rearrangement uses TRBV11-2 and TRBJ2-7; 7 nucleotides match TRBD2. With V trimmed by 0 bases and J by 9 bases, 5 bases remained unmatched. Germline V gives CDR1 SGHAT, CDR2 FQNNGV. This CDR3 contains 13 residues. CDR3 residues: CASSLDIAGSQYF. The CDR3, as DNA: TGTGCCAGCAGCTTAGATATAGCGGGCTCGCAGTACTTC. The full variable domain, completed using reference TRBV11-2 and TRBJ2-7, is EAGVAQSPRYKIIEKRQSVAFWCNPISGHATLYWYQQILGQGPKLLIQFQNNGVVDDSQLPKDRFSAERLKGVDSTLKIQPAKLEDSAVYLCASSLDIAGSQYFGPGTRLTVT.

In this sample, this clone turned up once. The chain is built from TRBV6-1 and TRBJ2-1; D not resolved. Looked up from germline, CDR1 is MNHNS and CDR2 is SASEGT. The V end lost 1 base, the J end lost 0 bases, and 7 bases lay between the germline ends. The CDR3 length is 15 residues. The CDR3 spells CASSEVASSYNEQFF. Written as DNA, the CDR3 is TGTGCCAGCAGTGAAGTGGCAAGCTCCTACAATGAGCAGTTCTTC.

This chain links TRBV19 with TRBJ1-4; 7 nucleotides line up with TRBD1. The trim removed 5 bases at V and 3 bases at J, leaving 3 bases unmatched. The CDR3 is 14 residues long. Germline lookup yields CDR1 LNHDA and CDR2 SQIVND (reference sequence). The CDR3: CASSDRVANEKLFF. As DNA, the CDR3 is TGTGCCAGTAGTGACAGGGTTGCTAATGAAAAACTGTTTTTT.

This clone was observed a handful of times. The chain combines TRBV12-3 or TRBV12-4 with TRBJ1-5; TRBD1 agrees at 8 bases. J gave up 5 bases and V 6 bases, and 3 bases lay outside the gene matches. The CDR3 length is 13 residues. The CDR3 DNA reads TGTGCCAGCAGCCCGACAGGGGATCAGCCCCAGCATTTT. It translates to CASSPTGDQPQHF.

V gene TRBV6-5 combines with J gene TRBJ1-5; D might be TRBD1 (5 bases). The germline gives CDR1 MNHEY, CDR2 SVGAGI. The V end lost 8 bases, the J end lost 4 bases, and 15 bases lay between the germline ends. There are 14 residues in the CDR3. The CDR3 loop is CASPDSFINQPQHF. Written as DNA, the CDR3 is TGTGCCAGCCCCGACAGTTTCATAAATCAGCCCCAGCATTTT.

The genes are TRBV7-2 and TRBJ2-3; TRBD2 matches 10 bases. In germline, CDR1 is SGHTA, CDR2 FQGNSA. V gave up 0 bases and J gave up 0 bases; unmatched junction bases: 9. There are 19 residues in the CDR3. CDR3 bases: TGTGCCAGCAGCTTAGCGAGGCTAGCGGGGGTGGCTAGCACAGATACGCAGTATTTT. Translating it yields CASSLARLAGVASTDTQYF.

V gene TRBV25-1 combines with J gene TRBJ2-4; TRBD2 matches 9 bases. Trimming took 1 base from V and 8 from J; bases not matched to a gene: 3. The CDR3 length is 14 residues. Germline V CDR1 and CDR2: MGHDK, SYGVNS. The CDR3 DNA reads TGTGCCAGCAGTGAATCGGCTAGCGGGGACATTCAGTACTTC. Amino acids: CASSESASGDIQYF. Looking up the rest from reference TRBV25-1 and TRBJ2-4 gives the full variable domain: EADIYQTPRYLVIGTGKKITLECSQTMGHDKMYWYQQDPGMELHLIHYSYGVNSTEKGDLSSESTVSRIRTEHFPLTLESARPSHTSQYLCASSESASGDIQYFGAGTRLSVL.

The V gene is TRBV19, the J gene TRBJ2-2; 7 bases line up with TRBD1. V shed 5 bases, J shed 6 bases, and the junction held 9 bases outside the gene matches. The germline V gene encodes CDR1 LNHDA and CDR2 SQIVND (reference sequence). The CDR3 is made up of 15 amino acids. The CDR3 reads CASSPGQPKSGELFF. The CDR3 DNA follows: TGTGCCAGTAGTCCGGGACAGCCGAAGTCCGGGGAGCTGTTTTTT.

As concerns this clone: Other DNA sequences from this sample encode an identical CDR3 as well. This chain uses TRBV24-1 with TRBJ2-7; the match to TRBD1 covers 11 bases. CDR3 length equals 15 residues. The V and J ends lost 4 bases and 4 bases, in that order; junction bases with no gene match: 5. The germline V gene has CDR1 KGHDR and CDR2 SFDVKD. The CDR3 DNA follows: TGTGCCACCAGTGACCCCGGGACAGGGGGTTACGAGCAGTACTTC. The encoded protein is CATSDPGTGGYEQYF.

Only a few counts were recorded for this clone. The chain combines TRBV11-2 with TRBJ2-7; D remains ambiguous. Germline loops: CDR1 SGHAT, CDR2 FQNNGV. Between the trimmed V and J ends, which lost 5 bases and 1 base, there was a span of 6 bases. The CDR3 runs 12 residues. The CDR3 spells CASSLGSYEQYF. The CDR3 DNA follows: TGTGCCAGCAGCCTCGGGTCCTACGAGCAGTACTTC. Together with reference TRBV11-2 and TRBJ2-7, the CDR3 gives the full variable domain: EAGVAQSPRYKIIEKRQSVAFWCNPISGHATLYWYQQILGQGPKLLIQFQNNGVVDDSQLPKDRFSAERLKGVDSTLKIQPAKLEDSAVYLCASSLGSYEQYFGPGTRLTVT.

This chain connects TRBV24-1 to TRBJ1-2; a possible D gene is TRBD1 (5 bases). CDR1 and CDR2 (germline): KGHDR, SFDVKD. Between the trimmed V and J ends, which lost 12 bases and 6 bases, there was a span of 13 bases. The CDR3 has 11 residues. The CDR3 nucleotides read TGTGCCGCAGCCGGACATGATGGCTACACCTTC. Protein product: CAAAGHDGYTF.